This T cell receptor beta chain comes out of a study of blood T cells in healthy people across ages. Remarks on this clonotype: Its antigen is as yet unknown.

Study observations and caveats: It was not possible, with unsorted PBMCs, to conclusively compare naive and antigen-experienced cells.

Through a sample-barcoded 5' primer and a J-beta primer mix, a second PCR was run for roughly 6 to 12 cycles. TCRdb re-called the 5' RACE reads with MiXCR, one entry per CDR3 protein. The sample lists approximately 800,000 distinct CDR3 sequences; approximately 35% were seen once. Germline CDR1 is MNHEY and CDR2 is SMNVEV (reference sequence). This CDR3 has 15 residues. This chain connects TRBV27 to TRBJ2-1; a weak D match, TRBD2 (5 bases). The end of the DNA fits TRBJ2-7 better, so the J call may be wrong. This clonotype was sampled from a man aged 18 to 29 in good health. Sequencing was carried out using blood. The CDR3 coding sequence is TGTGCCAGCAGTTTATCGGTGAGGGATCGCGATGAGCAGTACTTC. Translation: CASSLSVRDRDEQYF.